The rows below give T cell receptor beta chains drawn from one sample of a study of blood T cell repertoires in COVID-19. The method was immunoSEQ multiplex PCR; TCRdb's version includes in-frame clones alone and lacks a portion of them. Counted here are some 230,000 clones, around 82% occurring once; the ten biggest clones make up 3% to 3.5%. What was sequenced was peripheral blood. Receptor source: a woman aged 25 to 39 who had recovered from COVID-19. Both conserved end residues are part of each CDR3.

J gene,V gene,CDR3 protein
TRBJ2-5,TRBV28,CASSRLAGGRGETQYF
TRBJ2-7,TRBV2,CASRGARVGEQYF
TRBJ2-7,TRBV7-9,CASSLQDRGTYEQYF
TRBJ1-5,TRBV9,CASSVGGFNQPQHF
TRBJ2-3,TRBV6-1,CASSDPGDTQYF
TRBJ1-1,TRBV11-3,CASSSGTAVEAFF
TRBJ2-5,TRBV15,CATSRKASGFQETQYF
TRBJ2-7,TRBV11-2,CASRRLAASSYEQYF
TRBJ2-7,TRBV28,CASSFPDRLNEQYF
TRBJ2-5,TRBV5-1,CASSLAIGVSVETQYF
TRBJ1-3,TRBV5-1,CASSLQASGNTIYF
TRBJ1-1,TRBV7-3,CASSQSTGDTEAFF
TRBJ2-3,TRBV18,CASSSGDTQYF
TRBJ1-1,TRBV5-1,CASSLYRNRAFF
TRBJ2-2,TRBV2,CASSERQGNTGELFF
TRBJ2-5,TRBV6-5,CASSPGAGDAQYF
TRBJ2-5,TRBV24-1,CATRGTGGETQYF
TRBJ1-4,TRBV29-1,CSAGTGQLTNEKLFF
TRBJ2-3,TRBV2,CASSELGLAGGELLNTQYF
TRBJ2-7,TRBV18,CASSPNRLAGDSYEQYF
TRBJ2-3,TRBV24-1,CATSDLGLAEGTDTQYF
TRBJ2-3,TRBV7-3,CASSPGTSGTDTQYF
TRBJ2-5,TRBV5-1,CASSWGGTGEETQYF
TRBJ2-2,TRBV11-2,CASSFGTGNTGELFF
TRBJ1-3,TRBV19,CGVLGVPGNTIYF
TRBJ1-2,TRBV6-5,CASSKGTARIYTF
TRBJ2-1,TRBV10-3,CAIRGLAGGAYNEQFF
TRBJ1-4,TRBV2,CASSENPLPLSLEKLFF
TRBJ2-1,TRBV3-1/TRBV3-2,CASSQVLAQAYNEQFF
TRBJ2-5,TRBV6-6,CASSHSAGGPIGETQYF
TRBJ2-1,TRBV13,CASSARREMANEQFF
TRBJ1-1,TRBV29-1,CSVRGYRNTEAFF
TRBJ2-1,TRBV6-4,CASSDGAGGSSYNEQFF
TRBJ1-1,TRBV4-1,CASSQDLLGLQTRVSKAFF
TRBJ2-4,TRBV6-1,CASSEYWKNSGSENIQYF
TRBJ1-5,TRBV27,CASSSRSVGNQPQHF
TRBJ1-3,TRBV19,CASRTGPNFNSGNTIYF